The sample holds a few counts of the clone carrying this T cell receptor (beta chain). Its cognate antigen is unknown. These data come from a study of tumor-infiltrating lymphocytes in primary liver carcinoma. General observations from the study: Between tumor regions, pairs overlapped more than tumor-adjacent and tumor-blood pairs did.

A constant-region primer primed TCR beta cDNA synthesis from 400 to 550 ng of total RNA. Slightly modified ARM-PCR with three nested multiplex PCR rounds yielded TCR beta libraries. TCRdb reanalysed the multiplex PCR reads using MiXCR and keeps one entry per CDR3 protein. The sample carries 100,000 or so distinct CDR3 sequences, about two thirds recorded once. Unsorted bulk tissue of roughly 17-33 mg yielded co-extracted RNA and DNA. The source material was liver tumor tissue from sampling region 2. This sample's subset: tumor region T2, inferior pole. The sequence came from a woman in her sixties with primary liver carcinoma and hepatitis B virus infection.

The CDR3 region is CASSLGGKAGTQYF. The CDR3, as DNA: TGTGCCAGCAGCTTGGGTGGCAAGGCAGGTACGCAGTATTTT. The rearrangement uses TRBV5-5 and TRBJ2-3; no clear D. V gave up 0 bases and J gave up 8 bases, with 13 bases separating them. The germline V gene has CDR1 SGHKS and CDR2 YYEKEE (reference sequence). The CDR3 spans 14 residues.